This T cell receptor beta chain was sequenced in a study of T cell changes during pregnancy in multiple sclerosis (dated by TCRdb to between 2018 and 2020). Background for the entire study: Changes in the T cell repertoire over the course of pregnancy were examined in this study in women with multiple sclerosis.

V is shortened by 2 bases, J by 7 bases, and the region joining them spans 14 bases. Counted from cysteine to phenylalanine, this CDR3 has 14 amino acids. CDR3 DNA is the only sequence kept; it has 42 bases, read in frame from the first base. CDR1 and CDR2 are drawn from the germline V gene: SNHLY, FYNNEI. The library was generated by the immunoSEQ multiplex PCR assay. TCRdb took this table from immuneACCESS and kept in-frame rearrangements with V and J called. Such tables lack part of the clones; where checked against another copy, unresolved V genes explain under half of the gap, and the rest is unexplained. A total of over 45,000 clones appear in this sample, 90% to 95% of them only once. The ten largest clonotypes hold roughly 2.2% of the sample. For this clone: Its recognized antigen is unknown. The sample holds no much larger clone one base away, and base qualities are not on file.

The receptor's source is a female donor with multiple sclerosis, enrolled in a pregnancy study. This chain is built from TRBV2 and TRBJ1-2; the D gene is perhaps TRBD1, from 6 matching bases. Sequenced material: peripheral blood, taken in the third trimester of pregnancy. The DNA sequence is given as TGTGCCAGCAGTGAATTAGGGACACGAGGTGGCTACACCTTC. This encodes CASSELGTRGGYTF.